This T cell receptor beta chain was recorded in a study of read filtering for tumor transcriptome and immune sequencing. Background on the study: Among patients, approximately 16 were male and some 15 female, aged roughly 47 to 90 (mean about 69). Per sample, TCR-region reads ranged about 4 to 11 million by IR-seq, roughly 75 to 1,400 by RNA-seq.

Study conclusions and caveats: Sorted CD138-negative bone marrow cells were not purified T cells.

On this clonotype itself: What it binds is not known. One base away lies a much larger clone, so this may be a sequencing read error.

Molecular barcoded adaptors covering alpha/delta and beta/gamma chains were used on 400 ng RNA. TCRdb recomputed calls from the reads with MiXCR, one row per CDR3 protein. Here the sample spans tens of thousands of distinct CDR3 sequences, under 20% being singletons. Between the trimmed V and J ends, which lost 0 bases and 6 bases, there was a span of 18 bases. There are 16 residues in the CDR3. CDR1 and CDR2 (germline): DFQATT, SNEGSKA (reference sequence). The clonotype comes from a donor at least 40 years old with multiple myeloma. The chain joins TRBV20-1 to TRBJ1-5; possible D gene TRBD1, 5 bases. The sequenced material came from a population of CD138-negative cells sorted from bone marrow. This chain's CDR3 is CSARDSGSRGSQPQHF. The CDR3 nucleotides are TGCAGTGCTAGAGATTCCGGGAGCCGGGGGAGTCAGCCCCAGCATTTT.